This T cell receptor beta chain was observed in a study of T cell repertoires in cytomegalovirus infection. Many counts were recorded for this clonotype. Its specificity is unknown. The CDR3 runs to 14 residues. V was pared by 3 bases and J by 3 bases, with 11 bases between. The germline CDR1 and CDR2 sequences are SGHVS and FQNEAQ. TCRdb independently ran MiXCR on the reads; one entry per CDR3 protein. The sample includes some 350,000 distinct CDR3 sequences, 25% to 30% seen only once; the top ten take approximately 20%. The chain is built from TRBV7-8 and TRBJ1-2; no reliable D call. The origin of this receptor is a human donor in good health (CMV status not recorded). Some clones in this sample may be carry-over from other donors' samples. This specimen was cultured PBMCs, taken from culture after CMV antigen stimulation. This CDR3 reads CASSFPGRYYGYTF. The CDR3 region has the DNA TGTGCCAGCAGCTTCCCGGGGAGATACTATGGCTACACCTTC.